Listed here are 6 T cell receptor beta chains from one sample, sequenced in a study of blood T cell repertoires in COVID-19. Profiling relied on immunoSEQ multiplex PCR, and the TCRdb table lists in-frame clones only, not all of them. The sample lists around 470,000 clones, roughly 91% seen once, with about 0.57% in the top ten. Sequencing was carried out using PBMCs or T cells enriched from blood (not recorded which). The source is a man aged 18 to 30 who had recovered from COVID-19.

V usage is TRBV27 and J usage is TRBJ2-7; 9 bases fit TRBD1. After removal of 6 bases from V and 4 bases from J, the junction contained 7 bases not matched to a gene. Germline CDR1 and CDR2: MNHEY and SMNVEV (reference sequence). This CDR3 comprises 14 residues. The CDR3 region is CASRPGQGLYEQYF. The CDR3 region has the DNA TGTGCCAGCAGACCGGGACAGGGTTTGTACGAGCAGTACTTC.

This clone is a singleton in its sample. The V call is TRBV9, the J call TRBJ2-1; 9 nucleotides match TRBD1. CDR1 and CDR2 from the germline V gene are SGDLS and YYNGEE. With V trimmed by 0 bases and J by 2 bases, 0 bases remained unmatched. This CDR3 contains 15 residues. CDR3 in DNA: TGTGCCAGCAGCGTAGGGACAGGGGCCTACAATGAGCAGTTCTTC. Protein: CASSVGTGAYNEQFF.

A single count supports this clone. The rearrangement links TRBV5-4 to TRBJ2-7, with 9 bases lining up with TRBD1. Germline values: CDR1 SGHNT, CDR2 YYREEE (reference sequence). Trimming cost V 2 bases and J 9 bases; bases outside gene matches: 9. The CDR3 is made up of 14 amino acids. The CDR3, as DNA: TGTGCCAGCAGCTTCCGGGACAGGGTTTCAGTGCAGTACTTC. Its protein product is CASSFRDRVSVQYF.

This chain connects TRBV27 to TRBJ2-1; D ambiguous. The germline V and J ends were trimmed by 0 bases and 4 bases, with 4 bases remaining between them. The CDR3 runs to 13 residues. Germline V gene lookup returns CDR1 MNHEY and CDR2 SMNVEV (reference sequence). CDR3 sequence: CASSLSEYNEQFF. In DNA form, the CDR3 reads TGTGCCAGCAGTTTATCCGAGTACAATGAGCAGTTCTTC.

The chain combines TRBV4-1 with TRBJ1-2; 10 bases match TRBD1. Germline CDR1 reads MGHRA; CDR2 reads YSYEKL. This CDR3 is 16 amino acids long. Trimming cost V 2 bases and J 4 bases; bases outside gene matches: 7. CDR3 in DNA: TGCGCCAGCAGCCAACCCCGGGACAGGGGCTCCTATGGCTACACCTTC. Translating it yields CASSQPRDRGSYGYTF.

This rearrangement joins TRBV7-9 to TRBJ1-1, with TRBD1 matching 7 bases. Germline loops: CDR1 SEHNR, CDR2 FQNEAQ (reference sequence). The CDR3 has 16 residues. V lost 8 bases to trimming and J lost 0 bases; unmatched junction nucleotides: 12. The CDR3 nucleotides read TGTGCCAGCGAGAGTAGGGGGCGCGGAATGAACACTGAAGCTTTCTTT. It is translated as CASESRGRGMNTEAFF.